This TCR beta chain is from a study of CXCR3-negative and CXCR3-positive naive CD8 T cells. All TRB cDNA libraries came from 5' RACE performed with UMI labels. One entry per CDR3 protein, without DNA, is what TCRdb gives after re-calling the 5' RACE reads. Its table records about 9,600 distinct CDR3 sequences. CDR1 is MNHEY, CDR2 SMNVEV, per germline (reference sequence). The CDR3 has 13 amino acids. Triplicate approximately 280,000-cell sorts were made of each CD8+ T cell subset. CD45RO-CCR7+CD27+CD95- marked naive CD8+ T cells. General study points: Similar TRBV-TRBJ usage characterized naive CXCR3-negative and CXCR3-positive cells; memory cells differed.

With regard to this clonotype: Its antigen remains unknown.

Input material: naive CXCR3- CD8+ T cells from blood. The sample's subset: CD45RO-CCR7+CD27+CD95- naive CD8+ T cells lacking CXCR3 (TNR3-). The receptor comes from a human donor in good health. Some clones in this sample may be carry-over from other donors' samples. This rearrangement joins TRBV27 to TRBJ2-1; TCRdb proposes TRBD1, but this gene call is untestable without DNA. CDR3 loop: CASSLWAGNEKFF.